This T cell receptor (beta chain) was identified in a study of T cell changes during pregnancy in multiple sclerosis. Measured with immunoSEQ multiplex PCR; TCRdb has only the in-frame clones, and not every one. The table records some 68,000 clones, roughly nine tenths of them present only once. The ends lost 4 bases at V and 2 bases at J; junction bases unmatched: 5. The V gene's germline CDR1 is MNHNS and CDR2 SASEGT. CDR3 size: 16 residues. V and J are TRBV6-1 and TRBJ2-7; 13 positions agree with TRBD2. The material was peripheral blood, obtained in the second trimester of pregnancy. The TCR was taken from a female donor with multiple sclerosis, enrolled in a pregnancy study. The CDR3 sequence: CASSGATSGRTYEQYF. In nucleotides, the CDR3 is TGTGCCAGCAGTGGGGCGACTAGCGGGAGGACCTACGAGCAGTACTTC.